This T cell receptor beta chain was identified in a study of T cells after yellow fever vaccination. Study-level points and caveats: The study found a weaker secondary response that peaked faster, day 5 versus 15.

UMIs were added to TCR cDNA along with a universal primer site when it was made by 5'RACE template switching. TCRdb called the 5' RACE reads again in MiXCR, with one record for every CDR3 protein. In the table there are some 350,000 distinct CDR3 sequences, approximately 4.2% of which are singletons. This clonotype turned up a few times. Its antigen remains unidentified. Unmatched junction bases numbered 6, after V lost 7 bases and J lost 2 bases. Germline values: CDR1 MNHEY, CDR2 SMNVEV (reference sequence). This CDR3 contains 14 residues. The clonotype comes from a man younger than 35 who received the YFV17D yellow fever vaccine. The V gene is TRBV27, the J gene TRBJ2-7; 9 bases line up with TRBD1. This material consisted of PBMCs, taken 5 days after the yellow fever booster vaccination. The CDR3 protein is CASNRQGVTYEQYF. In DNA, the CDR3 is TGTGCCAGCAATCGACAGGGGGTTACCTACGAGCAGTACTTC.